These 14 T cell receptor beta chains came from one sample sequenced in a study of glioma-infiltrating T cells after dendritic cell vaccination. This sample's time point: after dendritic cell vaccination, including at tumor progression/relapse. Sequencing used immunoSEQ multiplex PCR; TCRdb keeps in-frame clones, though not all of them. The sample holds more than 85,000 clones; 90% are singletons and the top ten take 2.5% to 3%. The sequencing used blood, collected after dendritic cell vaccination. These receptors came from a human donor with glioblastoma.

V and J are TRBV6-1 and TRBJ1-2; maybe TRBD1 (6 bases). From germline, CDR1 is MNHNS and CDR2 SASEGT. CDR3 length: 12 residues. V was shortened by 6 bases and J by 4 bases, with 9 bases between the two germline ends. Here the CDR3 DNA reads TGTGCCAGCAGGGACAGTTCCTATGGCTACACCTTC. Translated: CASRDSSYGYTF.

This clone was counted a single time. One end of the junction varies from germline; a read error may be responsible. The rearrangement links TRBV30 to TRBJ2-1; 7 nucleotides align to TRBD1. The length of the CDR3 is 13 residues. CDR1 is GTSNPN, CDR2 SVGIG, per germline (reference sequence). The CDR3 nucleotides are TGTGCCTGGAGTGTACTGGTAGTGGGACAGCAATTCTTC. It yields the protein CAWSVLVVGQQFF.

The J gene is TRBJ2-7, the V gene TRBV11-1, with 8 bases identical to TRBD1. The CDR3 has 14 residues. V gave up 0 bases and J gave up 2 bases; unmatched junction bases: 0. Germline V lookup: CDR1 SGHAT, CDR2 FQDESV (reference sequence). In DNA form, the CDR3 reads TGTGCCAGCAGCTTAGCACAGGGGGCCTACGAGCAGTACTTC. Protein product: CASSLAQGAYEQYF.

The chain links TRBV2 to TRBJ2-2, with D hard to call. The CDR3 has 13 amino acids. Per the germline V gene, CDR1 is SNHLY and CDR2 is FYNNEI. V lost 3 bases, J lost 6 bases, and 8 bases lay in between. The DNA for the CDR3 is TGTGCCAGCAGTGAGGAGTCCTCCGGGGAGCTGTTTTTT. It specifies CASSEESSGELFF.

The V call is TRBV7-9, the J call TRBJ2-5; the match to TRBD1 covers 10 bases. The CDR3 loop spans 15 amino acids. The trim removed 4 bases at V and 4 bases at J, leaving 6 bases unmatched. Germline assignment: CDR1 SEHNR and CDR2 FQNEAQ (reference sequence). This chain's CDR3 is CASSSTGGISETQYF. For the CDR3, the DNA is TGTGCCAGCAGCTCGACAGGGGGCATATCAGAGACCCAGTACTTC.

V is TRBV15 and J is TRBJ2-7; D possibly corresponds to TRBD1 (6 bases). From germline, CDR1 is LNHNV and CDR2 YYDKDF (reference sequence). V lost 0 bases, J lost 3 bases, and 12 bases lay in between. The CDR3 runs 15 residues. Here the CDR3 reads CATSRDRGHLYEQYF. The CDR3 DNA is TGTGCCACCAGCAGAGACAGGGGACACCTCTACGAGCAGTACTTC. Combining the CDR3 with reference TRBV15 and TRBJ2-7 gives the whole variable domain DAMVIQNPRYQVTQFGKPVTLSCSQTLNHNVMYWYQQKSSQAPKLLFHYYDKDFNNEADTPDNFQSRRPNTSFCFLDIRSPGLGDTAMYLCATSRDRGHLYEQYFGPGTRLTVT.

The genes are TRBV5-4 and TRBJ2-7; 11 bases line up with TRBD1. Per the germline V gene, CDR1 is SGHNT and CDR2 is YYREEE (reference sequence). J lost 3 bases, V lost 1 base, and 6 bases had no gene match. This CDR3 spans 16 amino acids. CDR3 sequence reads: CASSLPGTGGIYEQYF. CDR3 nucleotide sequence: TGTGCCAGCAGCTTGCCAGGGACAGGGGGTATCTACGAGCAGTACTTC.

The chain combines TRBV30 with TRBJ2-5, with D possibly matching TRBD1 (6 bases). This CDR3 contains 13 residues. Germline CDR1 reads GTSNPN; CDR2 reads SVGIG (reference sequence). Trimming took off 1 base at V and 2 bases at J, with 8 bases between the two ends. CDR3: CAWSGTVQETQYF. The CDR3 bases are TGTGCCTGGAGTGGGACAGTTCAAGAGACCCAGTACTTC.

The chain employs TRBV5-1 and TRBJ1-2; the D gene is possibly TRBD1 (6 bases). Trimming shortened V by 0 bases and J by 8 bases, and 14 bases separated the two germline ends. CDR3 length: 14 amino acids. Germline V CDR1 and CDR2: SGHRS, YFSETQ. The CDR3 DNA reads as TGCGCCAGCAGCTTGGCGGGGGGCCGGCGCGGCTACACCTTC. This translates into CASSLAGGRRGYTF. The full variable domain, its missing parts supplied by reference TRBV5-1 and TRBJ1-2, is KAGVTQTPRYLIKTRGQQVTLSCSPISGHRSVSWYQQTPGQGLQFLFEYFSETQRNKGNFPGRFSGRQFSNSRSEMNVSTLELGDSALYLCASSLAGGRRGYTFGSGTRLTVV.

The chain is built from TRBV4-1 and TRBJ1-2; D possibly corresponds to TRBD1 (5 bases). The V gene lost 4 bases and the J gene lost 6 bases, with 15 bases spanning the gap. Germline values: CDR1 MGHRA, CDR2 YSYEKL. This CDR3 region has 14 residues. CDR3 protein: CASSLLLTRDGYTF. CDR3 bases: TGCGCCAGCAGCCTCCTACTAACCAGGGATGGCTACACCTTC.

The chain carries TRBV7-3 and TRBJ2-1, with 7 positions matching TRBD1. With 1 base clipped from V and 9 bases from J, the junction kept 12 bases outside the gene matches. Germline loops: CDR1 SGHTA, CDR2 FQGTGA. The CDR3 is made up of 16 amino acids. The CDR3 loop is CASSLIRTGRPSEQFF. The DNA of the CDR3 is TGTGCCAGCAGCTTAATTCGGACAGGCCGCCCCAGTGAGCAGTTCTTC.

The chain is built from TRBV10-1 and TRBJ2-1; 9 nucleotides agree with TRBD2. The CDR3 is 16 residues long. J lost 8 bases, V lost 0 bases, and 8 bases had no gene match. In germline, CDR1 is WNHNN, CDR2 SYGVQD (reference sequence). CDR3 bases: TGCGCCAGCAGTGAGTCAGCGGGAGGCATTGGTCATGAGCAGTTCTTC. Translating it yields CASSESAGGIGHEQFF.

The rearrangement links TRBV30 to TRBJ2-5; 8 bases align to TRBD2. The tail of the sequence fits TRBJ2-7 better, so the J call may be wrong. The CDR3 has 14 amino acids. Germline CDR1 and CDR2: GTSNPN and SVGIG (reference sequence). CDR3 amino acids: CAWMSVLAGHEQYF. The DNA for the CDR3 is TGTGCCTGGATGTCGGTCCTAGCGGGTCACGAGCAGTACTTC.

This chain joins TRBV6-7 and TRBJ2-3; TRBD2 aligns across 10 bases. TRBV6-7 is noted as an ORF with a role that remains uncertain. There are 17 residues in the CDR3. With V trimmed by 6 bases and J by 4 bases, 13 bases remained unmatched. In nucleotides, the CDR3 is TGTGCCAGCAGCCCCGATTGTCTAGCGGGAGTAGCAGATACGCAGTATTTT. Its translation: CASSPDCLAGVADTQYF.